This TCR beta chain emerged from a study of spatial heterogeneity in lung cancer. Study in general: The follow-up PBMC samples were sequenced whenever they were available. The median time to follow-up was around two years after resection. For the average unique TCR and UMI combination, more than eight occurrences appeared in raw reads. Detection of beta-chain sequences consistently exceeded that of alpha-chain sequences. Regarding the study as a whole: Ubiquitous expanded tumor TCRs were observed in blood more at resection than follow-up.

Time point specified: blood at routine non-recurrence follow-up after resection. From tumor, nontumor lung or frozen PBMC, whole RNA was taken unsorted for sequencing. A single record per CDR3 protein comes from TCRdb applying MiXCR to the 5' RACE reads. Among about 50,000 distinct CDR3 sequences listed, about 7.4% were seen once. Points on this clonotype: Its antigen is still unknown.

There are 13 residues in the CDR3. V was pared by 6 bases and J by 6 bases, with 14 bases between. Germline V gene sequence: CDR1 SNHLY, CDR2 FYNNEI. Sequencing was performed on PBMCs, taken at follow-up. The sequence derives from a female donor with early-stage non-small cell lung cancer. The chain uses TRBV2 and TRBJ1-1, with TRBD1 as a possible D gene (5 bases). The CDR3 loop is CASRMTEKAEAFF. The DNA for the CDR3 is TGTGCCAGCAGGATGACAGAAAAGGCTGAAGCTTTCTTT.